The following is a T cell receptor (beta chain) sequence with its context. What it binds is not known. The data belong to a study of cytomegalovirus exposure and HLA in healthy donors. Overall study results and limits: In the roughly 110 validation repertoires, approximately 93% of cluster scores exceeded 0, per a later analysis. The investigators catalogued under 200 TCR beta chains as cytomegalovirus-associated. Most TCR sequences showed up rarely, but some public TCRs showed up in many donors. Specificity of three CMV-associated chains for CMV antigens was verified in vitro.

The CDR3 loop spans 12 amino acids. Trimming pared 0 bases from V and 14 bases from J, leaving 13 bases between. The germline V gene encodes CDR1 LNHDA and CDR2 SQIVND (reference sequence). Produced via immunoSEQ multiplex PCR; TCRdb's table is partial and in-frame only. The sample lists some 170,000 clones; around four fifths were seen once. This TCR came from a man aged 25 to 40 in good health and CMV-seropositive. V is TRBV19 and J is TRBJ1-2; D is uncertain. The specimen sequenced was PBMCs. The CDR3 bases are TGTGCCAGTAGTATAGACGGGGTTGGAACGACCTTC. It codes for CASSIDGVGTTF.